Shown below are 2 T cell receptor beta chains from a single sample sequenced in a study of blood T cell repertoires in COVID-19. Sequencing used immunoSEQ multiplex PCR; TCRdb keeps in-frame clones, though not all of them. The table includes about 69,000 clones, around 86% detected once. Sequencing was done on a sample of peripheral blood. The receptors stem from a human donor in a cohort sampled during active COVID-19.

This chain joins TRBV2 and TRBJ2-2; maybe TRBD2 (5 bases). The germline V gene encodes CDR1 SNHLY and CDR2 FYNNEI. The CDR3 is made up of 14 amino acids. V lost 6 bases and J lost 6, with 14 bases in between. The CDR3 sequence is CASSGVLRAGELFF. CDR3 nucleotide sequence: TGTGCCAGCAGCGGGGTCCTTCGAGCCGGGGAGCTGTTTTTT.

The V call is TRBV6-5, the J call TRBJ1-1; weak D call: TRBD1 (5 bases). Per the germline V gene, CDR1 is MNHEY and CDR2 is SVGAGI. The CDR3 runs 11 residues. V lost 2 bases to trimming and J lost 11 bases, with 9 bases between them. The CDR3 bases are TGTGCCAGCAGTTACAGGGGAAGGGCTTTCTTT. Amino acids: CASSYRGRAFF.